This T cell receptor beta chain was recovered during a study of T cells after yellow fever vaccination. Overall study findings and caveats: There was a small share of clonotypes that showed up in both the CD4 and CD8 compartments.

The germline V gene has CDR1 SGHVS and CDR2 FQNEAQ. CDR3 size: 15 residues. V shed 0 bases, J shed 8 bases, and the junction held 6 bases outside the gene matches. This clonotype was observed a few times. The target antigen is unknown. One entry per CDR3 protein, called by TCRdb with MiXCR from the 5' RACE reads. The table lists 200,000 to 300,000 distinct CDR3 sequences, 13% of them singletons. This receptor was identified in a young man who received the YFV17D yellow fever vaccine. The chain joins TRBV7-8 to TRBJ1-4; 7 positions agree with TRBD1. The sample was CD4+ T cells sorted from PBMCs, taken 45 days after the yellow fever booster vaccination. The CDR3 is CASSLATGSEEKLFF. DNA of the CDR3: TGTGCCAGCAGCTTAGCGACAGGGAGTGAGGAAAAACTGTTTTTT.